This T cell receptor (beta chain) was sequenced for a study of T-cell memory formation after mild COVID-19. Notes on the study in general: Researchers report contracting CD4+ clones mostly in CM and EM, with CD8+ clones in EMRA.

CDR1 and CDR2 from the germline V gene are SGHRS and YFSETQ. Trimming shortened V by 0 bases and J by 5 bases, and 9 bases separated the two germline ends. The CDR3 runs to 14 residues. MiXCR, run by TCRdb on the 5' RACE reads, gives a single entry per CDR3 protein. The sample yields hundreds of thousands of distinct CDR3 sequences, around 16% seen once. This clonotype was found a few times. Its antigen is unknown. This sequence joins TRBV5-1 and TRBJ1-5; D perhaps matches TRBD1 (5 bases). The sequence came from an adult woman who had mild COVID-19 (a few samples of this study predate the infection). Cell type and time point are not known. The sample was PBMCs or a T cell subset sorted from them (not recorded which). The CDR3 sequence is CASSLDWGHQPQHF. The CDR3 DNA reads TGCGCCAGCAGCTTGGATTGGGGACATCAGCCCCAGCATTTT.